The next 22 T cell receptor beta chains were all read from a single sample in a study of T-cell memory formation after mild COVID-19. Each CDR3 protein is one row after TCRdb ran MiXCR on the 5' RACE reads. The sample carries about 250,000 distinct CDR3 sequences, approximately 18% recorded once. Material for sequencing was PBMCs or a T cell subset sorted from them (not recorded which). The receptors shown here come from a man aged 18-30 years who had mild COVID-19 (a few samples of this study predate the infection). Cell type and time point are not known.

This clonotype has a count of ten or more. This rearrangement joins TRBV18 to TRBJ1-5, with D perhaps matching TRBD1 (6 bases). Trimming pared 4 bases from V and 6 bases from J, leaving 16 bases between. CDR3 length equals 15 residues. Germline V lookup: CDR1 KGHSH, CDR2 LQKENI. CDR3: CASSQRGAVRQPQHF. In DNA, the CDR3 is TGTGCCAGCTCACAACGGGGGGCAGTTCGTCAGCCCCAGCATTTT. The variable domain in full, with the rest retrieved from reference TRBV18 and TRBJ1-5, is NAGVMQNPRHLVRRRGQEARLRCSPMKGHSHVYWYRQLPEEGLKFMVYLQKENIIDESGMPKERFSAEFPKEGPSILRIQQVVRGDSAAYFCASSQRGAVRQPQHFGDGTRLSIL.

The genes are TRBV7-9 and TRBJ2-4; no definite D call. Germline CDR1 is SEHNR and CDR2 is FQNEAQ (reference sequence). The CDR3 spans 13 residues. The V end was cut by 0 bases, the J end by 9 bases, with 9 bases between. Here the CDR3 DNA reads TGTGCCAGCAGCTTAGCATCCCTAGGCATTCAGTACTTC. Translation gives CASSLASLGIQYF.

This clonotype has a handful of counts. The rearrangement joins TRBV7-3 to TRBJ2-5; a possible D gene is TRBD2 (6 bases). CDR3 size: 13 residues. Looked up from germline, CDR1 is SGHTA and CDR2 is FQGTGA. The V end lost 5 bases, the J end lost 3 bases, and 10 bases lay between the germline ends. The CDR3 nucleotides read TGTGCCAGCAGCCCCGGGGGAGAAGAGACCCAGTACTTC. This translates into CASSPGGEETQYF.

This clonotype was found a few times. This chain links TRBV6-6 with TRBJ2-1; D assignment may be TRBD1 or TRBD2 (5 bases each). The germline gives CDR1 MNHNY, CDR2 SVGAGI (reference sequence). Trimming took 11 bases from V and 0 from J, leaving 14 bases between them. The CDR3 has 14 amino acids. This CDR3 reads CASRGPSSYNEQFF. DNA of the CDR3: TGTGCCTCCCGGGGCCCTAGCTCCTACAATGAGCAGTTCTTC.

In its sample, this clonotype was seen a few times. This sequence joins TRBV4-1 and TRBJ1-1; D may be TRBD1 (6 bases). V dropped 1 base and J dropped 5 bases, with 14 bases sitting between them. Germline values: CDR1 MGHRA, CDR2 YSYEKL. The CDR3 spans 15 residues. CDR3 amino acids: CASSQAGGARTEAFF. The CDR3 nucleotides read TGCGCCAGCAGCCAAGCCGGGGGGGCAAGGACTGAAGCTTTCTTT.

This clonotype was seen repeatedly, ten times or more. This rearrangement joins TRBV2 to TRBJ2-1; 8 bases fit TRBD1. CDR3 size: 14 residues. Germline V gives CDR1 SNHLY, CDR2 FYNNEI. The V gene end was trimmed by 4 bases and the J gene end by 6 bases; junction bases not matched to a gene: 5. The CDR3 region is CASSGTGTPNEQFF. CDR3 DNA: TGTGCCAGCAGTGGGACAGGGACCCCCAATGAGCAGTTCTTC. Full variable domain (remainder filled in from reference TRBV2 and TRBJ2-1): EPEVTQTPSHQVTQMGQEVILRCVPISNHLYFYWYRQILGQKVEFLVSFYNNEISEKSEIFDDQFSVERPDGSNFTLKIRSTKLEDSAMYFCASSGTGTPNEQFFGPGTRLTVL.

The table lists this clonotype with a few counts. The chain couples TRBV2 to TRBJ2-2, with D unresolved. V lost 3 bases, J lost 3 bases, and 5 bases lay in between. The CDR3 is 13 residues long. Germline lookup yields CDR1 SNHLY and CDR2 FYNNEI. CDR3 in DNA: TGTGCCAGCAGTGAGCGTTACACCGGGGAGCTGTTTTTT. This codes for CASSERYTGELFF. The whole variable domain, filled in from reference TRBV2 and TRBJ2-2, reads EPEVTQTPSHQVTQMGQEVILRCVPISNHLYFYWYRQILGQKVEFLVSFYNNEISEKSEIFDDQFSVERPDGSNFTLKIRSTKLEDSAMYFCASSERYTGELFFGEGSRLTVL.

The rearrangement joins TRBV11-2 to TRBJ1-1; TRBD1 is a possible D gene (6 bases). The length of the CDR3 is 13 residues. V dropped 4 bases and J dropped 4 bases, with 10 bases sitting between them. CDR1 is SGHAT, CDR2 FQNNGV, per germline. In DNA, the CDR3 is TGTGCCAGCAGCTCAGGACAGACCACTGAAGCTTTCTTT. Amino acid sequence: CASSSGQTTEAFF.

This clonotype was picked up many times. The V and J genes are TRBV5-1 and TRBJ2-7, with 9 bases matching TRBD1. This CDR3 spans 16 amino acids. The trim removed 0 bases at V and 4 bases at J, leaving 8 bases unmatched. Germline assignment: CDR1 SGHRS and CDR2 YFSETQ. CDR3: CASSLAPQGAPYEQYF. As DNA, the CDR3 is TGCGCCAGCAGCTTGGCCCCACAGGGGGCGCCTTACGAGCAGTACTTC.

This clonotype was detected a few times. This rearrangement joins TRBV4-3 to TRBJ1-2; D is perhaps TRBD1 (5 bases). Germline lookup yields CDR1 LGHNA and CDR2 YSLEER. The V end lost 4 bases, the J end lost 2 bases, and 17 bases lay between the germline ends. The CDR3 covers 16 residues. CDR3 in DNA: TGCGCCAGCAGCCCCTGGGAGGGGCCAGAGAACTATGGCTACACCTTC. Translation gives CASSPWEGPENYGYTF.

There are many counts of this clonotype. This rearrangement joins TRBV12-3 or TRBV12-4 to TRBJ2-5; D not certain. Trimming removed 5 bases at V and 4 bases at J, with 17 bases between. The CDR3 loop spans 15 amino acids. The chain's CDR3 is CASSNRVPEGETQYF. DNA for the CDR3: TGTGCCAGCAGTAACCGGGTCCCCGAAGGAGAGACCCAGTACTTC.

This clonotype was detected only once. The chain couples TRBV7-2 to TRBJ1-2; 10 bases match TRBD1. Per the germline V gene, CDR1 is SGHTA and CDR2 is FQGNSA. The V segment lost 5 bases and the J segment 3 bases; nucleotides outside the gene matches: 3. The CDR3 runs to 14 residues. The CDR3 sequence: CASSGQGGDYGYTF. DNA for the CDR3: TGTGCCAGCAGCGGACAGGGGGGGGACTATGGCTACACCTTC.

The gene calls are TRBV12-3 or TRBV12-4 and TRBJ1-1; D is undetermined. This CDR3 has 12 amino acids. The V and J ends lost 3 bases and 4 bases respectively, with 6 bases between them. The CDR3 DNA reads TGTGCCAGCAGTTTCGATTCCACTGAAGCTTTCTTT. Amino acids: CASSFDSTEAFF.

The chain recombines TRBV11-2 with TRBJ2-3; TRBD1 aligns across 9 bases. V shed 4 bases, J shed 2 bases, and the junction held 7 bases outside the gene matches. Germline V CDR1 and CDR2: SGHAT, FQNNGV. The CDR3 loop spans 16 amino acids. This CDR3 is CASSSGQGKYTDTQYF. CDR3 coding DNA: TGTGCCAGCAGCTCGGGACAGGGAAAATACACAGATACGCAGTATTTT.

The chain joins TRBV20-1 to TRBJ2-1; 7 nucleotides align to TRBD1. This CDR3 is 12 amino acids long. CDR1 is DFQATT, CDR2 SNEGSKA, per germline (reference sequence). Trimming removed 6 bases from V and 4 bases from J; junction bases left unmatched: 3. In DNA, the CDR3 is TGCAGTGCCCCGGGACAGTACAATGAGCAGTTCTTC. It codes for CSAPGQYNEQFF.

This clonotype has more than one count but fewer than ten. The rearrangement joins TRBV6-6 to TRBJ2-6; D unresolved. The CDR3 is 18 amino acids. Trimming removed 6 bases from V and 0 bases from J, with 18 bases in between. Germline V lookup: CDR1 MNHNY, CDR2 SVGAGI (reference sequence). The CDR3 reads CASSPGPLSFSGANVLTF. The CDR3 DNA follows: TGTGCCAGCAGCCCCGGACCGTTGAGTTTCTCTGGGGCCAACGTCCTGACTTTC.

The gene calls are TRBV6-1 and TRBJ2-6; the D is unclear. CDR1 is MNHNS, CDR2 SASEGT, per germline. The length of the CDR3 is 16 residues. Trimming took 0 bases from V and 1 from J, leaving 7 bases between them. DNA for the CDR3: TGTGCCAGCAGTGAAGCCAGGCTGTCTGGGGCCAACGTCCTGACTTTC. Translation: CASSEARLSGANVLTF.

This clonotype was detected a few times. The chain carries TRBV20-1 and TRBJ2-3, with 8 bases matching TRBD1. Germline V CDR1 and CDR2: DFQATT, SNEGSKA (reference sequence). The CDR3 is 15 residues long. After removal of 3 bases from V and 1 base from J, the junction contained 6 bases not matched to a gene. The CDR3 DNA follows: TGCAGTGCTAGGGACAGGGTGGGGGGCACAGATACGCAGTATTTT. Its protein product is CSARDRVGGTDTQYF.

The gene calls are TRBV20-1 and TRBJ1-5, with D uncertain. V lost 0 bases and J lost 1, with 7 bases in between. Germline V gives CDR1 DFQATT, CDR2 SNEGSKA (reference sequence). The CDR3 is 14 amino acids. CDR3 DNA sequence: TGCAGTGCTAGAGATGGAGCGAGCAATCAGCCCCAGCATTTT. Amino acid sequence: CSARDGASNQPQHF.

This clonotype was observed a handful of times. The V and J genes are TRBV10-3 and TRBJ2-7, with D possibly matching TRBD1 (6 bases). Germline V gives CDR1 ENHRY, CDR2 SYGVKD. The V gene lost 5 bases and the J gene lost 4 bases, with 12 bases spanning the gap. This CDR3 has 13 residues. The CDR3 nucleotides read TGTGCCATCAGTCAACAGGGTTCTTACGAGCAGTACGTC. Its protein product is CAISQQGSYEQYV.

In this sample, this clonotype turned up a few times. The V gene is TRBV6-5, the J gene TRBJ1-5, with D tentatively TRBD1 (5 bases). Germline-derived CDR1 and CDR2 are MNHEY and SVGAGI. The V gene lost 6 bases and the J gene lost 6 bases, with 15 bases spanning the gap. This CDR3 spans 14 amino acids. This CDR3 is CASSGPGGSQPQHF. The CDR3 DNA reads TGTGCCAGCAGCGGACCCGGGGGTAGTCAGCCCCAGCATTTT.

This clonotype appeared many times. V usage is TRBV28 and J usage is TRBJ2-6, with no clear D. CDR3 length: 14 amino acids. The germline V and J ends were trimmed by 3 bases and 0 bases, with 3 bases remaining between them. The germline V gene has CDR1 MDHEN and CDR2 SYDVKM. CDR3 bases: TGTGCCAGCAGTTTTTCCTCTGGGGCCAACGTCCTGACTTTC. Translated, it gives CASSFSSGANVLTF.